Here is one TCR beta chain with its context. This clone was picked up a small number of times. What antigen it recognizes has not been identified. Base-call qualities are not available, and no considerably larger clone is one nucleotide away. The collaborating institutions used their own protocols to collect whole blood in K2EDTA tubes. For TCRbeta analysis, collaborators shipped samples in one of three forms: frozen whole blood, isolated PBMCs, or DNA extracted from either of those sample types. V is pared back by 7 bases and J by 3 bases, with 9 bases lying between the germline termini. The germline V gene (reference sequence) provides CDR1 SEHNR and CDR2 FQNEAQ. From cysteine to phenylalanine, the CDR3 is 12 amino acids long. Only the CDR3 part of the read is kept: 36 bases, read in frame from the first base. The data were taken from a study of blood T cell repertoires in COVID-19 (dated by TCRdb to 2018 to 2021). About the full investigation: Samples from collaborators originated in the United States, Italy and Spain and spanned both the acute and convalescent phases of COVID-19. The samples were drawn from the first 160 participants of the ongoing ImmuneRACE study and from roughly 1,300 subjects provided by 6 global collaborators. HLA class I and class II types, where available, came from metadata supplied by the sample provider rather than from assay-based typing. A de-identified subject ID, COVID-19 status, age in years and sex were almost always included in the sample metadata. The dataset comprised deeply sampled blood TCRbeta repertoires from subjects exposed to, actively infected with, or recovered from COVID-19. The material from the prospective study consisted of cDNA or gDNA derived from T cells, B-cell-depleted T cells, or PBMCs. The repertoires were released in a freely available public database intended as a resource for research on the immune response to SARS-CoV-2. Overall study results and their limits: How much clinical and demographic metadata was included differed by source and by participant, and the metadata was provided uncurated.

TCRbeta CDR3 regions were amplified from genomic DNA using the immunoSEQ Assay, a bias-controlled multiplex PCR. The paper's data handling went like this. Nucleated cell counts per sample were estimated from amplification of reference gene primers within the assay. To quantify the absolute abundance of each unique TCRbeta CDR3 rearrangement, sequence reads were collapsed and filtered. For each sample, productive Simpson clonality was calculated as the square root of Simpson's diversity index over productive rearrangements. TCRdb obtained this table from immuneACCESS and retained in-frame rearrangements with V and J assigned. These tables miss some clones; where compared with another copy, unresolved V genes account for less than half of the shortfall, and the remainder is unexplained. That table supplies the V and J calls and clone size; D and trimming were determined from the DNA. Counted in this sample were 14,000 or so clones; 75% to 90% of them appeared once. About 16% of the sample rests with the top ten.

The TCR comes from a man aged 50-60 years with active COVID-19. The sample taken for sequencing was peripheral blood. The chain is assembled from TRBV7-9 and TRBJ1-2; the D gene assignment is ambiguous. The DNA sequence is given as TGTGCCAGCACTGGAGAGGACTATGGCTACACCTTC. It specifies CASTGEDYGYTF.